Following are 3 T cell receptor beta chains from one sample sequenced in a study of T cells in Graves' hyperthyroidism and ophthalmopathy. RNA transcripts served as the template for amplifying TCR beta CDR3 regions. First-round RT-PCR of the TCR CDR3 relied on the HTBI primer set. Using its own MiXCR run on the multiplex PCR reads, TCRdb lists one record per CDR3 protein. Altogether 360,000 or so distinct CDR3 sequences are present, 15% to 20% being singletons, with the ten largest covering 15% to 17%. Material for sequencing was blood. All receptors come from a woman aged 40 to 50 with Graves' ophthalmopathy.

The V and J genes are TRBV27 and TRBJ2-4, with D perhaps TRBD1 or TRBD2 (5 bases each). The germline V gene has CDR1 MNHEY and CDR2 SMNVEV (reference sequence). Trimming shortened V by 4 bases and J by 7 bases, and 14 bases separated the two germline ends. The CDR3 contains 14 residues. The CDR3 spells CASSSWGPGNIQYF. As DNA, the CDR3 is TGTGCCAGCAGTTCCTGGGGACCAGGGAACATTCAGTACTTC.

This clonotype was detected many times. The gene calls are TRBV6-5 and TRBJ2-5; 7 bases are shared with TRBD2. Losses at the gene ends were 1 base for V and 2 bases for J; bases not matched to a gene: 1. This CDR3 comprises 14 residues. Germline V gives CDR1 MNHEY, CDR2 SVGAGI. CDR3 nucleotides: TGTGCCAGCAGTTACTGGGGGGGGCAAGAGACCCAGTACTTC. It encodes CASSYWGGQETQYF.

The table lists this clonotype with many counts. The chain carries TRBV28 and TRBJ2-7; D call uncertain. The CDR3 covers 14 residues. CDR1 and CDR2 (germline): MDHEN, SYDVKM. The V end lost 4 bases, the J end lost 6 bases, and 16 bases lay between the germline ends. CDR3 protein: CASSSARAGREQYF. As DNA, the CDR3 is TGTGCCAGCAGTTCGGCACGCGCCGGTCGCGAGCAGTACTTC.